A selection of T cell receptor beta chains follows, all from one sample in a study of T cells in Graves' hyperthyroidism and ophthalmopathy. TCRdb passed the multiplex PCR reads through MiXCR, listing each CDR3 protein once. The sample has about half a million distinct CDR3 sequences; around 21% are singletons. Specimen: blood. These receptors came from a man aged 18 to 35 with Graves' hyperthyroidism. Both conserved end residues are part of each CDR3. The order of the fields is V gene, J gene, CDR3 protein.

V gene: TRBV6-1; J gene: TRBJ2-7; CDR3 protein: CASSEGQGVPYEQYF
V gene: TRBV5-1; J gene: TRBJ2-6; CDR3 protein: CASSLVTGRFSGANVLTF
V gene: TRBV12-3/TRBV12-4; J gene: TRBJ1-6; CDR3 protein: CASSSSRSRNSPLHF
V gene: TRBV28; J gene: TRBJ1-5; CDR3 protein: CASSRQGCQPQHF
V gene: TRBV30; J gene: TRBJ2-2; CDR3 protein: CAWSIPGELFF
V gene: TRBV7-9; J gene: TRBJ2-7; CDR3 protein: CASSLESSGGAEQYF
V gene: TRBV6-1; J gene: TRBJ2-5; CDR3 protein: CASTQERGNQETQYF
V gene: TRBV12-3/TRBV12-4; J gene: TRBJ2-7; CDR3 protein: CASSSGTSGEQYF
V gene: TRBV12-3/TRBV12-4; J gene: TRBJ2-4; CDR3 protein: CASTWGGAKNIKYF
V gene: TRBV4-1; J gene: TRBJ2-7; CDR3 protein: CASSQVLVFEDEQYF
V gene: TRBV10-3; J gene: TRBJ1-3; CDR3 protein: CASRDASGNTIYF
V gene: TRBV6-1; J gene: TRBJ1-1; CDR3 protein: CASSEALGSQAFF
V gene: TRBV3-1; J gene: TRBJ1-2; CDR3 protein: CASSRHNYGYTF
V gene: TRBV4-1; J gene: TRBJ2-4; CDR3 protein: CASSQKGDPLAKNIQYF
V gene: TRBV6-5; J gene: TRBJ2-7; CDR3 protein: CASSYRSSIQGVYEQYF
V gene: TRBV27; J gene: TRBJ2-7; CDR3 protein: CASSLLGAGEQYF
V gene: TRBV12-3/TRBV12-4; J gene: TRBJ2-7; CDR3 protein: CASSFNSNYEQYF
V gene: TRBV27; J gene: TRBJ1-1; CDR3 protein: CASSFYPGENTEAFF
V gene: TRBV6-1; J gene: TRBJ2-7; CDR3 protein: CASREGGSPSYEQYF
V gene: TRBV5-5; J gene: TRBJ1-1; CDR3 protein: CASSIVPNTEAFF
V gene: TRBV12-3/TRBV12-4; J gene: TRBJ1-1; CDR3 protein: CASLTGWGTEAFF
V gene: TRBV7-6; J gene: TRBJ2-5; CDR3 protein: CASSFTRLAGVRETQYF
V gene: TRBV28; J gene: TRBJ2-7; CDR3 protein: CASSPPSRGGYEQYF
V gene: TRBV5-1; J gene: TRBJ2-2; CDR3 protein: CASSLTGKDTGELFF
V gene: TRBV28; J gene: TRBJ2-5; CDR3 protein: CASSATGREGTQYF
V gene: TRBV6-5; J gene: TRBJ2-7; CDR3 protein: CASSWGGATSYEQYF
V gene: TRBV28; J gene: TRBJ2-4; CDR3 protein: CASTPPGVAKNIQYF
V gene: TRBV10-3; J gene: TRBJ1-5; CDR3 protein: CAISASDGQPQHF
V gene: TRBV3-1; J gene: TRBJ1-1; CDR3 protein: CASSQTNTEAFF